The sequence of this T cell receptor beta chain was determined in a study of T cell responses to AZD1222 COVID-19 vaccine. Assay: immunoSEQ multiplex PCR; the TCRdb copy retains only in-frame clones and omits some. In the table there are about 140,000 clones, more than 85% of which are singletons. The CDR3 runs to 15 residues. The germline gives CDR1 LGHNA, CDR2 YNFKEQ. V was shortened by 0 bases and J by 10 bases, with 15 bases between the two germline ends. The starting material was peripheral blood, obtained 28 days after the second AZD1222 dose. The clonotype comes from an adult who received the AZD1222 COVID-19 vaccine. The genes are TRBV4-2 and TRBJ1-4, with TRBD1 as a possible D gene (5 bases). CDR3 in DNA: TGTGCCAGCAGCCAAGATGACAGCCGTCCTCGAAAACTGTTTTTT. This sequence encodes CASSQDDSRPRKLFF.